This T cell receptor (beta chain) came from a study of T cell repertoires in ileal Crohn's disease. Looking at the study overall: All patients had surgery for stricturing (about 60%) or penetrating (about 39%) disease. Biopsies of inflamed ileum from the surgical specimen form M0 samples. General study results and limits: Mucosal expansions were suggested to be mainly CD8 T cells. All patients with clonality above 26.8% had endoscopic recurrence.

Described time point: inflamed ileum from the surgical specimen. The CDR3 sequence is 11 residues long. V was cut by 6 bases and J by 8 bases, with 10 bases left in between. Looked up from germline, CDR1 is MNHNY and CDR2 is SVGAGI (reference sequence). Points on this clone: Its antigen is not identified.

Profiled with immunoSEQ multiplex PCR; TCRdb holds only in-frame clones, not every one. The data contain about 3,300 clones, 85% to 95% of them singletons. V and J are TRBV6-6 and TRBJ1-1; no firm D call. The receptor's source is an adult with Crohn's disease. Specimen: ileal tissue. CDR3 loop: CASRSGPEAFF. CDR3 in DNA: TGTGCCAGCAGAAGCGGCCCGGAAGCTTTCTTT.